This T cell receptor (beta chain) was identified in a study of control samples from healthy donors and cancer patients. Generated by immunoSEQ multiplex PCR, the TCRdb table keeps only in-frame clones and is missing some. The sample has fewer than 150,000 clones; more than 85% are singletons. CDR3 length: 15 residues. Germline-derived CDR1 and CDR2 are SGHNT and YYREEE (reference sequence). V gave up 2 bases and J gave up 1 base, with 12 bases separating them. The sequencing sample was made of blood. This chain links TRBV5-4 with TRBJ1-1; D remains ambiguous. This clonotype was obtained from a woman aged 18-29 years in good health. The CDR3 DNA reads TGTGCCAGCAGCTTTTGGCGGACTACGAACACTGAAGCTTTCTTT. This translates into CASSFWRTTNTEAFF.